A single sample gave rise to the 21 T cell receptor beta chains below, sequenced in a study of control samples from healthy donors and cancer patients (dated by TCRdb to the early 2020s). The library was built by means of the immunoSEQ multiplex PCR assay. The clones in this table, taken by TCRdb from immuneACCESS, are in-frame only. Not every clone is retained; where verified, under half of the shortfall comes from an unresolved V gene, and the cause of the rest is unknown. The sample table shows some 28,000 clones, and around 79% are seen once. The ten largest account for about 20% of the sample. The sample was PBMCs. These receptors came from a man in his sixties with head and neck cancer.

The V and J genes are TRBV28 and TRBJ1-5; no clear D gene. Trimming took 5 bases from V and 1 from J, leaving 6 bases between them. Germline CDR1 and CDR2: MDHEN and SYDVKM. The CDR3 sequence is 13 residues long. Written as DNA, the CDR3 is TGTGCCAGCAGTCTAGTCAGCAATCAGCCCCAGCATTTT. Translated, it gives CASSLVSNQPQHF. Full variable domain (remainder filled in from reference TRBV28 and TRBJ1-5): DVKVTQSSRYLVKRTGEKVFLECVQDMDHENMFWYRQDPGLGLRLIYFSYDVKMKEKGDIPEGYSVSREKKERFSLILESASTNQTSMYLCASSLVSNQPQHFGDGTRLSIL.

The chain links TRBV12-3 or TRBV12-4 to TRBJ1-4; tentative D call: TRBD1 (5 bases). Trimming pared 5 bases from V and 8 bases from J, leaving 12 bases between. The CDR3 covers 13 residues. The DNA of the CDR3 is TGTGCCAGCAGTCTCAGGGTTAAGGAAAAACTGTTTTTT. It encodes CASSLRVKEKLFF.

The V gene is TRBV12-3 or TRBV12-4, the J gene TRBJ2-5; tentative D call: TRBD2 (5 bases). Between the trimmed V and J ends, which lost 4 bases and 4 bases, there was a span of 7 bases. The CDR3 has 12 amino acids. This chain's CDR3 is CASSSEGETQYF. In DNA, the CDR3 is TGTGCCAGCAGTTCTGAGGGAGAGACCCAGTACTTC.

This clone was counted a few times. The chain carries TRBV9 and TRBJ2-7; D ambiguous. V was shortened by 1 base and J by 4 bases, with 15 bases between the two germline ends. CDR1 and CDR2 (germline): SGDLS, YYNGEE. This CDR3 spans 15 amino acids. CDR3 amino acids: CASSVWRSVEYEQYF. DNA of the CDR3: TGTGCCAGCAGCGTATGGCGTTCGGTCGAGTACGAGCAGTACTTC.

The genes are TRBV7-3 and TRBJ1-1; tentative D call: TRBD1 (5 bases). V was trimmed by 6 bases and J by 4 bases, leaving 9 bases between them. This CDR3 region has 12 residues. The germline V gene encodes CDR1 SGHTA and CDR2 FQGTGA. The CDR3 sequence: CASSTGGTEAFF. DNA for the CDR3: TGTGCCAGCAGTACCGGGGGCACTGAAGCTTTCTTT.

The V call is TRBV4-3, the J call TRBJ1-5; no clear D. Germline V CDR1 and CDR2: LGHNA, YSLEER. This CDR3 spans 14 amino acids. V was cut by 0 bases and J by 1 base, with 4 bases left in between. CDR3 DNA sequence: TGCGCCAGCAGCCAAGACAGAAGCAATCAGCCCCAGCATTTT. Its protein is CASSQDRSNQPQHF.

V gene TRBV7-2 combines with J gene TRBJ1-4, with D hard to call. Germline-derived CDR1 and CDR2 are SGHTA and FQGNSA. V was cut by 2 bases and J by 2 bases, with 6 bases left in between. The CDR3 extends over 14 amino acids. CDR3 in amino acids: CASSLSGTNEKLFF. The CDR3 DNA sequence: TGTGCCAGCAGCTTATCCGGGACTAATGAAAAACTGTTTTTT.

Here the CDR3 DNA reads TGTGCCAGCAGCTCGGAGTCCTACCTTACCGGGGAGCTGTTTTTT. It translates to CASSSESYLTGELFF. The chain employs TRBV5-5 and TRBJ2-2; D uncertain. In germline, CDR1 is SGHKS, CDR2 YYEKEE (reference sequence). The V gene lost 3 bases and the J gene lost 5 bases, with 14 bases spanning the gap. The CDR3 is 15 residues long.

This clone came up once. The rearrangement links TRBV11-2 to TRBJ2-3, with D unclear. Trimming took off 5 bases at V and 13 bases at J, with 16 bases between the two ends. CDR1 and CDR2 (germline): SGHAT, FQNNGV. The CDR3 covers 12 residues. The CDR3 DNA sequence: TGTGCCAGCAGCGCAATAAACAGTGAGGAGTATTTT. Translating it yields CASSAINSEEYF.

This sequence joins TRBV27 and TRBJ1-5, with D maybe TRBD1 (5 bases). The CDR3 extends over 14 amino acids. CDR1 is MNHEY, CDR2 SMNVEV, per germline (reference sequence). V was cut by 5 bases and J by 7 bases, with 15 bases left in between. The chain's CDR3 is CASSRREAGQPQHF. CDR3 nucleotides: TGTGCCAGCAGTCGCAGGGAAGCCGGACAGCCCCAGCATTTT.

This chain links TRBV28 with TRBJ1-6, with TRBD1 matching 8 bases. This CDR3 contains 15 residues. Germline CDR1 and CDR2: MDHEN and SYDVKM. V was pared by 4 bases and J by 6 bases, with 5 bases of the junction left unmatched. The CDR3 region has the DNA TGTGCCAGCAGTTGGGACAGGCGTATTAATTCACCCCTCCACTTT. Residues: CASSWDRRINSPLHF.

This clone was counted only a few times. J is TRBJ2-7 and V is TRBV20-1, with unresolved D. The CDR3 covers 14 residues. The V gene lost 3 bases and the J gene lost 3 bases, with 15 bases spanning the gap. Germline CDR1 DFQATT, CDR2 SNEGSKA (reference sequence). In DNA, the CDR3 is TGCAGTGCTAGTGCCCCACCAGCTGACTACGAGCAGTACTTC. It yields the protein CSASAPPADYEQYF.

This rearrangement joins TRBV28 to TRBJ1-1, with a weak D call TRBD1 (6 bases). Germline loops: CDR1 MDHEN, CDR2 SYDVKM. Trimming took off 8 bases at V and 2 bases at J, with 12 bases between the two ends. This CDR3 region has 13 residues. CDR3: CASLSGANTEAFF. CDR3 DNA sequence: TGTGCCAGCCTCTCAGGGGCCAACACTGAAGCTTTCTTT.

The V gene is TRBV7-8, the J gene TRBJ2-2, with 11 bases identical to TRBD2. Germline V CDR1 and CDR2: SGHVS, FQNEAQ. The V and J ends lost 3 bases and 6 bases, in that order; junction bases with no gene match: 18. The length of the CDR3 is 20 residues. The CDR3 coding sequence is TGTGCCAGCAGCTTTAGCCCACCACATCTTAGCGGGAGGGCGGCCGGGGAGCTGTTTTTT. Translation: CASSFSPPHLSGRAAGELFF. Using reference TRBV7-8 and TRBJ2-2 for the parts outside the CDR3, the full variable domain is GAGVSQSPRYKVAKRGQDVALRCDPISGHVSLFWYQQALGQGPEFLTYFQNEAQLDKSGLPSDRFFAERPEGSVSTLKIQRTQQEDSAVYLCASSFSPPHLSGRAAGELFFGEGSRLTVL.

The CDR3: CAATSGVLRDEQFF. The CDR3 DNA follows: TGTGCCGCGACTAGCGGGGTCCTAAGGGATGAGCAGTTCTTC. V gene TRBV15 combines with J gene TRBJ2-1, with 11 nucleotides matching TRBD2. Germline CDR1 reads LNHNV; CDR2 reads YYDKDF (reference sequence). The CDR3 is 14 residues long. Trimming removed 11 bases from V and 8 bases from J; junction bases left unmatched: 11.

This clone appeared once. At one end, the junction sequence differs from germline, possibly due to a read error. The chain links TRBV29-1 to TRBJ1-2, with 7 nucleotides matching TRBD1. The CDR3 is 11 residues long. Germline-derived CDR1 and CDR2 are SQVTM and ANQGSEA. In nucleotides, the CDR3 is TGCAGCGTTCTTCGGGACAGCCTACTACTCTTC. Translating gives CSVLRDSLLLF.

The chain joins TRBV6-5 to TRBJ1-3; TRBD1 is a possible D gene (6 bases). The CDR3 totals 15 residues. Germline lookup yields CDR1 MNHEY and CDR2 SVGAGI. Trimming left V 4 bases short and J 2 bases short, with 12 bases between. The CDR3 coding sequence is TGTGCCAGCAGTTTCCAGGGGAACCCTGGAAACACCATATATTTT. Protein: CASSFQGNPGNTIYF.

Only a few counts were recorded for this clone. The chain joins TRBV5-3 to TRBJ1-5, with D possibly being TRBD1 (6 bases). TRBV5-3 is sorted into the ORF group, with uncertain function. Trimming cost V 3 bases and J 7 bases, with 11 bases left between them. The length of the CDR3 is 13 residues. The CDR3 here is CARSYYREQPQHF. In DNA, the CDR3 is TGTGCCAGAAGCTATTACAGGGAACAGCCCCAGCATTTT.

This clone was found once. The chain recombines TRBV9 with TRBJ2-1; D is perhaps TRBD2 (6 bases). Deletions cut 4 bases from V and 7 bases from J, with 15 bases between. The CDR3 totals 14 residues. The germline gives CDR1 SGDLS, CDR2 YYNGEE. CDR3 loop: CASSPETGVNEQFF. Written as DNA, the CDR3 is TGTGCCAGCAGCCCTGAGACGGGGGTGAATGAGCAGTTCTTC.

This clone came up a few times. The chain joins TRBV28 to TRBJ1-2; D remains ambiguous. The CDR3 covers 13 residues. V lost 2 bases and J lost 4, with 8 bases in between. Germline V gives CDR1 MDHEN, CDR2 SYDVKM. The CDR3 DNA is TGTGCCAGCAGTTTAACACCGAGCTATGGCTACACCTTC. Protein product: CASSLTPSYGYTF.

The gene calls are TRBV7-3 and TRBJ2-2; tentative D call: TRBD1 (5 bases). Deletions cut 1 base from V and 7 bases from J, with 10 bases between. Germline CDR1 reads SGHTA; CDR2 reads FQGTGA. This CDR3 has 14 amino acids. CDR3 in DNA: TGTGCCAGCAGCTTAAGCACCAGGGACGGGGAGCTGTTTTTT. Translated, it gives CASSLSTRDGELFF. Full variable domain (remainder filled in from reference TRBV7-3 and TRBJ2-2): GAGVSQTPSNKVTEKGKYVELRCDPISGHTALYWYRQSLGQGPEFLIYFQGTGAADDSGLPNDRFFAVRPEGSVSTLKIQRTERGDSAVYLCASSLSTRDGELFFGEGSRLTVL.